This entry concerns a single T cell receptor (beta chain). Its antigen is undetermined. This specimen belongs to a study of shared clonotypes between healthy human individuals. Study details: Per donor, CD8 memory used one plate, CD8 naive used two, CD4 memory used three and CD4 naive used three.

The V end was cut by 6 bases, the J end by 5 bases, with 12 bases between. Germline V gene data show CDR1 as SNHLY and CDR2 as FYNNEI. The CDR3 extends over 13 amino acids. Positively selected for CCR7, the CD45RO-negative cells used as naive CD8 cells excluded terminally differentiated effector memory CD45RA+ cells. Only in-frame clones appear in the TCRdb table, and some are missing; sequencing was by immunoSEQ multiplex PCR. The table lists about 2.2 million clones, roughly 93% of them singletons, with around 1.8% in the top ten. Whole-study findings and limits: The represented genetic and exposure-history diversity was limited by the small number of donors.

The gene calls are TRBV2 and TRBJ2-3; D call uncertain. The clonotype was recovered from a man aged 18 to 35 in good health. Some clones in this sample may be carry-over from other donors' samples. Input material: naive CD8+ T cells from PBMCs. CDR3 region: CASRDPPGDTQYF. DNA of the CDR3: TGTGCCAGCAGGGACCCCCCGGGAGATACGCAGTATTTT.